This T cell receptor beta chain stems from a study of early T cells in non-severe SARS-CoV-2 infection (dated by TCRdb to 2020 to 2023). Concerning the study at large: TCR sequencing used bulk RNA from unsorted whole blood, so alpha and beta chains could not be paired. What the research found in general, with its limitations: VDJdb matching was skewed toward anti-spike CD8 responses and likely underestimated virus-specific expansions, missing private and CD4 specificities.

The table lists this clonotype with a few counts. Its antigen is not yet known. Base-call qualities are not available, and no considerably larger clone is one nucleotide away. The study was a case-control design nested within a healthcare worker cohort in London, UK, with weekly nasopharyngeal swab PCR tests and blood sampling. Between 23 and 31 March 2020, the week of the UK lockdown, healthcare workers were enrolled and then followed up weekly for as long as 16 weeks. Libraries were constructed by 5' RACE. This sample was sequenced with a NextSeq 500. In the TCR library protocol, unique molecular identifiers were attached to individual cDNA molecules to correct for PCR bias and sequencing error. TCR alpha and beta chains were both sequenced, and the abundances of alpha and beta sequences in each sample were closely correlated with each other. Turning to the authors' computational methods: Decombinator V4 was used to perform V gene, J gene and CDR3 annotation of TCR sequences. TCRs were defined as expanded if a significant change between any two time points was detected under a Poisson model with p below 0.0001. TCR abundances were normalised to the total number of TCRs sequenced per sample and expressed as counts per million. MAIT TCRs were defined by TRAV1-2 paired with TRAJ12, TRAJ20 or TRAJ33, and iNKT TCRs by TRAV10 paired with TRAJ18. VDJdb, accessed 1 November 2021, was searched for CMV, EBV and SARS-CoV-2 annotated TCRs, with TCRs annotated for multiple antigens excluded. TCRdb reprocessed the public reads (quality trimming at Q25 with fastp, clone calling with MiXCR) and kept in-frame beta chains. Entries that share a CDR3 protein sequence are merged under the most common genes and DNA. In this record, the V and J calls reflect TCRdb's handling and not the investigators' own analysis. The sample has approximately 70,000 distinct CDR3 sequences on record, about a tenth of them singletons. 15% of the sample goes to the ten largest clones.

The CDR3 numbers 12 residues from cysteine through phenylalanine. Of all the DNA, just the CDR3 is kept, 36 bases in frame from base 1. CDR1 and CDR2, looked up from the germline V gene, are SGHRS and YFSETQ. The V and J ends are trimmed by 0 bases and 10 bases, leaving 8 bases between them. This clonotype originated in an adult who was a healthcare worker with PCR-confirmed SARS-CoV-2 infection or an uninfected control (not recorded which). The starting material was whole blood, obtained at baseline. The chain joins TRBV5-1 to TRBJ2-1, and perhaps TRBD1 as D gene, on 6 matching bases. The CDR3 amino acid sequence is: CASSLDRVEQFF. The bases read TGCGCCAGCAGCTTGGACAGGGTCGAGCAGTTCTTC. Full variable domain (CDR3 extended with the reference TRBV5-1 and TRBJ2-1 proteins): KAGVTQTPRYLIKTRGQQVTLSCSPISGHRSVSWYQQTPGQGLQFLFEYFSETQRNKGNFPGRFSGRQFSNSRSEMNVSTLELGDSALYLCASSLDRVEQFFGPGTRLTVL.